These 30 T cell receptor beta chains originate from one sample sequenced in a study of cytomegalovirus exposure and HLA in healthy donors. Use of 60 Vbeta and 13 Jbeta primers characterized the PCR. The data were produced by immunoSEQ multiplex PCR, yet TCRdb's version contains in-frame clones alone and is incomplete. The sample has some 150,000 clones; 80% are singletons. The sequenced sample consisted of PBMCs. These receptor sequences come from a man between 25 and 39 years old in good health and CMV-seronegative.

The rearrangement links TRBV6-5 to TRBJ2-1, with TRBD2 matching over 11 bases. CDR3 length: 15 amino acids. Trimming removed 6 bases from V and 6 bases from J; junction bases left unmatched: 7. Germline V lookup: CDR1 MNHEY, CDR2 SVGAGI. The CDR3 sequence: CASSVPGLAANEQFF. The CDR3 DNA is TGTGCCAGCAGCGTCCCGGGACTAGCGGCCAATGAGCAGTTCTTC.

The rearrangement links TRBV5-6 to TRBJ1-3; 7 bases match TRBD1. CDR1 is SGHDT, CDR2 YYEEEE, per germline. The length of the CDR3 is 14 residues. Trimming took 0 bases from V and 5 from J; bases not matched to a gene: 2. The CDR3 loop reads CASSLGGQRNTIYF. The CDR3 DNA reads as TGTGCCAGCAGCTTGGGGGGACAGAGAAACACCATATATTTT. The complete variable domain, with remaining parts taken from reference TRBV5-6 and TRBJ1-3, reads DAGVTQSPTHLIKTRGQQVTLRCSPKSGHDTVSWYQQALGQGPQFIFQYYEEEERQRGNFPDRFSGHQFPNYSSELNVNALLLGDSALYLCASSLGGQRNTIYFGEGSWLTVV.

The V call is TRBV30, the J call TRBJ2-3; possible D gene TRBD2, 5 bases. The CDR3 runs to 15 residues. Trimming removed 4 bases at V and 3 bases at J, with 17 bases between. The germline CDR1 and CDR2 sequences are GTSNPN and SVGIG (reference sequence). The CDR3 DNA reads TGTGCCTGGACCGGACGGGGATTTGGGACAGATACGCAGTATTTT. This encodes CAWTGRGFGTDTQYF.

This clone was found once. The chain couples TRBV29-1 to TRBJ2-2, with 8 bases lining up with TRBD1. The CDR3 runs to 17 residues. V lost 6 bases to trimming and J lost 3 bases; unmatched junction nucleotides: 15. Germline values: CDR1 SQVTM, CDR2 ANQGSEA. CDR3 sequence (DNA): TGCAGCGTCATACGGGCAGGGGGCAGCCCGGACACCGGGGAGCTGTTTTTT. Its protein is CSVIRAGGSPDTGELFF.

This clone has more than one count but fewer than ten. V usage is TRBV21-1 and J usage is TRBJ2-3; no check of the table's D call, TRBD2, against the DNA was made. TRBV21-1 is recorded as a pseudogene. The CDR3 contains 20 residues. CDR3 bases: TGTGCCAGCAGCAAAGCGCTTTTGGGACTAGCGGGAGAATTTTTAGATACGCAGTATTTT. It is translated as CASSKALLGLAGEFLDTQYF.

As to this clone: The identical CDR3 is also encoded by other nucleotide sequences in the sample. This rearrangement joins TRBV7-3 to TRBJ2-7; weak D call: TRBD2 (6 bases). The CDR3 extends over 13 amino acids. Germline V gene lookup returns CDR1 SGHTA and CDR2 FQGTGA. V was pared by 6 bases and J by 1 base, with 10 bases between. The CDR3: CASSPSGSYEQYF. The DNA for the CDR3 is TGTGCCAGCAGTCCCAGCGGGTCCTACGAGCAGTACTTC.

This clone was counted a few times. The chain combines TRBV6-5 with TRBJ2-1; TRBD2 matches 10 bases. The CDR3 runs 15 residues. The V gene's germline CDR1 is MNHEY and CDR2 SVGAGI. V lost 4 bases and J lost 10; bases outside the gene matches: 10. The CDR3 coding sequence is TGTGCCAGCAGTTTAGGGACTAGCGCTCGAGGCGAGCAGTTCTTC. Its translation: CASSLGTSARGEQFF.

CDR3 amino acids: CASSQALGLSYEQYF. DNA for the CDR3: TGCGCCAGCAGCCAAGCGCTTGGGCTCTCCTACGAGCAGTACTTC. The rearrangement uses TRBV4-3 and TRBJ2-7; D remains ambiguous. This CDR3 contains 15 residues. CDR1 is LGHNA, CDR2 YSLEER, per germline. V was clipped by 1 base and J by 0 bases, with 10 bases between them.

The chain uses TRBV19 and TRBJ1-6; 8 nucleotides agree with TRBD1. Looked up from germline, CDR1 is LNHDA and CDR2 is SQIVND (reference sequence). This CDR3 has 13 amino acids. The V gene end was trimmed by 8 bases and the J gene end by 7 bases; junction bases not matched to a gene: 4. This CDR3 is CASAGTGNSPLHF. The DNA for the CDR3 is TGTGCCAGTGCCGGGACAGGAAATTCACCCCTCCACTTT.

To note about this clone: Other DNA sequences in this specimen translate into the identical CDR3. This sequence joins TRBV5-1 and TRBJ2-5; D is unresolved. Germline V gives CDR1 SGHRS, CDR2 YFSETQ. The CDR3 runs 14 residues. V shed 0 bases and J shed 0 bases, with 6 bases lying between them. The CDR3 here is CASSLGQDQETQYF. CDR3 sequence (DNA): TGCGCCAGCAGCTTGGGGCAGGACCAAGAGACCCAGTACTTC.

This clone was recorded only once. V gene TRBV6-5 combines with J gene TRBJ2-1; 10 nucleotides match TRBD1. Germline-derived CDR1 and CDR2 are MNHEY and SVGAGI. CDR3 length: 16 residues. After removal of 4 bases from V and 6 bases from J, the junction contained 9 bases not matched to a gene. As DNA, the CDR3 is TGTGCCAGCAGTTCACTCCGGGACAGGGGCGTCAATGAGCAGTTCTTC. This encodes CASSSLRDRGVNEQFF.

This rearrangement joins TRBV5-5 to TRBJ1-1, with D tentatively TRBD1 (6 bases). The CDR3 consists of 15 residues. V was shortened by 4 bases and J by 0 bases, with 13 bases between the two germline ends. The germline V gene has CDR1 SGHKS and CDR2 YYEKEE (reference sequence). In nucleotides, the CDR3 is TGTGCCAGCAGCCCGCAGACAGGAATGAACACTGAAGCTTTCTTT. It specifies CASSPQTGMNTEAFF.

The rearrangement joins TRBV14 to TRBJ1-3; the D is unclear. The CDR3 runs to 16 residues. Trimming pared 3 bases from V and 5 bases from J, leaving 17 bases between. The germline V gene encodes CDR1 SGHDN and CDR2 FVKESK. CDR3 in amino acids: CASSQAVGVLRNTIYF. CDR3 coding DNA: TGTGCCAGCAGCCAGGCTGTCGGAGTCCTACGAAACACCATATATTTT.

As DNA, the CDR3 is TGTGCCAGCAGTGAAACCGGGGTGAAAGGCTACACCTTC. The encoded protein is CASSETGVKGYTF. This sequence joins TRBV25-1 and TRBJ1-2; no definite D call. V lost 2 bases and J 8 bases, leaving 12 bases between the germline ends. In germline, CDR1 is MGHDK, CDR2 SYGVNS. This CDR3 is built from 13 residues.

This clone was picked up a small number of times. This sequence joins TRBV4-2 and TRBJ1-1; D ambiguous. CDR3 length equals 14 residues. V dropped 1 base and J dropped 6 bases, with 12 bases sitting between them. Germline V gives CDR1 LGHNA, CDR2 YNFKEQ. CDR3 coding DNA: TGTGCCAGCAGCCAAGGAGAGATAACAGCTGAAGCTTTCTTT. Translated, it gives CASSQGEITAEAFF.

V gene TRBV20-1 combines with J gene TRBJ1-2; no firm D call. Between the trimmed V and J ends, which lost 6 bases and 7 bases, there was a span of 12 bases. Germline V gene sequence: CDR1 DFQATT, CDR2 SNEGSKA (reference sequence). The CDR3 has 11 residues. In DNA, the CDR3 is TGCAGTGCCGATCCACGAGGTGGCTACACCTTC. Protein sequence: CSADPRGGYTF.

The chain joins TRBV7-2 to TRBJ2-1; 12 bases align to TRBD2. Germline CDR1 reads SGHTA; CDR2 reads FQGNSA. J gave up 7 bases and V 2 bases, and 0 bases lay outside the gene matches. The CDR3 is 14 residues long. The CDR3 here is CASSLTSGGNEQFF. The CDR3 coding sequence is TGTGCCAGCAGCTTAACTAGCGGGGGGAATGAGCAGTTCTTC.

This chain connects TRBV15 to TRBJ2-3; possible D gene TRBD2, 5 bases. CDR1 is LNHNV, CDR2 YYDKDF, per germline (reference sequence). This CDR3 region has 16 residues. Trimming took off 1 base at V and 1 base at J, with 12 bases between the two ends. In nucleotides, the CDR3 is TGTGCCACCAGCAGAGTCGGGGTCGCGGGCACAGATACGCAGTATTTT. Residues: CATSRVGVAGTDTQYF.

The J gene is TRBJ2-3, the V gene TRBV4-1; D ambiguous. This CDR3 is 14 amino acids long. Germline values: CDR1 MGHRA, CDR2 YSYEKL. The V end was cut by 1 base, the J end by 0 bases, with 5 bases between. The CDR3 spells CASSQVQSTDTQYF. In DNA, the CDR3 is TGCGCCAGCAGCCAAGTTCAGAGCACAGATACGCAGTATTTT.

The J gene is TRBJ1-6, the V gene TRBV5-6, with D perhaps matching TRBD1 (5 bases). Germline CDR1 reads SGHDT; CDR2 reads YYEEEE. Trimming left V 0 bases short and J 0 bases short, with 13 bases between. CDR3 length: 18 amino acids. CDR3 sequence (DNA): TGTGCCAGCAGCTTGGTACTTGGGGGGAGCTCCTATAATTCACCCCTCCACTTT. Amino acid sequence: CASSLVLGGSSYNSPLHF.

This clone was seen only once. This sequence joins TRBV5-5 and TRBJ1-5; no firm D call. CDR3 length equals 12 residues. Trimming stripped 4 bases from V and 5 bases from J, with 7 bases between. Germline loops: CDR1 SGHKS, CDR2 YYEKEE (reference sequence). The CDR3, as DNA: TGTGCCAGCAGCGGTTTAGATCAGCCCCAGCATTTT. Translated: CASSGLDQPQHF. Together with reference TRBV5-5 and TRBJ1-5, the CDR3 gives the full variable domain: DAGVTQSPTHLIKTRGQQVTLRCSPISGHKSVSWYQQVLGQGPQFIFQYYEKEERGRGNFPDRFSARQFPNYSSELNVNALLLGDSALYLCASSGLDQPQHFGDGTRLSIL.

The J gene is TRBJ2-6, the V gene TRBV27; 7 bases fit TRBD1. Germline CDR1 and CDR2: MNHEY and SMNVEV (reference sequence). Losses at the gene ends were 2 bases for V and 2 bases for J; bases not matched to a gene: 0. The length of the CDR3 is 15 residues. For the CDR3, the DNA is TGTGCCAGCAGTTTACAGGGGGCTGGGGCCAACGTCCTGACTTTC. This gives the protein CASSLQGAGANVLTF.

V is TRBV5-4 and J is TRBJ2-1; possible D gene TRBD2, 5 bases. There are 13 residues in the CDR3. The germline gives CDR1 SGHNT, CDR2 YYREEE (reference sequence). With 3 bases removed from V and 7 bases from J, the gap between germline ends came to 11 bases. The CDR3: CASSSRGGNEQFF. Here the CDR3 DNA reads TGTGCCAGCAGCTCACGTGGCGGGAATGAGCAGTTCTTC.

The rearrangement joins TRBV28 to TRBJ2-7, with 8 bases fitting TRBD1. Germline V gene sequence: CDR1 MDHEN, CDR2 SYDVKM. This CDR3 spans 15 amino acids. V trimming: 4 bases; J trimming: 4 bases; junction bases outside the gene matches: 9. The CDR3 DNA reads as TGTGCCAGCAGTTCTCTCGGAGACAGGGGTTACGAGCAGTACTTC. Encoded protein: CASSSLGDRGYEQYF.

This clone was found once. This chain links TRBV27 with TRBJ1-2; D remains ambiguous. CDR1 is MNHEY and CDR2 is SMNVEV in the germline V gene (reference sequence). The CDR3 consists of 14 residues. The ends were cut back, 2 bases at V and 0 bases at J, with 7 bases in the middle. CDR3 in DNA: TGTGCCAGCAGTTTAAAAAGAGCTAACTATGGCTACACCTTC. The encoded protein is CASSLKRANYGYTF.

Here the CDR3 reads CASSGWPGTSANTGELFF. CDR3 bases: TGTGCCAGCAGTGGTTGGCCGGGGACTAGCGCCAACACCGGGGAGCTGTTTTTT. The chain uses TRBV6-1 and TRBJ2-2, with TRBD2 matching 10 bases. CDR1 and CDR2 from the germline V gene are MNHNS and SASEGT. The CDR3 spans 18 residues. V shed 4 bases and J 2 bases; nucleotides not matched to a gene: 10.

The chain combines TRBV9 with TRBJ2-1; the D is unclear. The V gene lost 8 bases and the J gene lost 9 bases, with 6 bases spanning the gap. CDR3 length equals 9 residues. Germline V gives CDR1 SGDLS, CDR2 YYNGEE. The CDR3 DNA reads as TGTGCCAGTGGCCTTGAGCAGTTCTTC. Translated: CASGLEQFF.

The rearrangement joins TRBV10-3 to TRBJ2-1; TRBD2 agrees at 13 bases. CDR1 ENHRY and CDR2 SYGVKD come from the germline V gene. This CDR3 has 19 residues. Trimming at V came to 2 bases and at J to 5 bases, leaving 12 bases not matched to a gene. The CDR3 DNA reads TGTGCCATCAGTGAGCCCAATCGCCCGACTAGCGGGGGGAACAATGAGCAGTTCTTC. Amino acid sequence: CAISEPNRPTSGGNNEQFF.

The chain recombines TRBV25-1 with TRBJ2-5; D may be TRBD2 (6 bases). This CDR3 region has 14 residues. V gave up 5 bases and J gave up 5 bases, with 15 bases separating them. Germline V lookup: CDR1 MGHDK, CDR2 SYGVNS. CDR3 amino acids: CASSFTRGGETQYF. In DNA form, the CDR3 reads TGTGCCAGCAGTTTCACCCGAGGAGGGGAGACCCAGTACTTC.

The rearrangement joins TRBV5-4 to TRBJ2-7, with TRBD1 matching over 10 bases. Germline V lookup: CDR1 SGHNT, CDR2 YYREEE (reference sequence). V shed 3 bases, J shed 0 bases, and the junction held 0 bases outside the gene matches. This CDR3 is built from 14 residues. The CDR3 here is CASSWDRGSYEQYF. CDR3 coding DNA: TGTGCCAGCAGCTGGGACAGGGGCTCCTACGAGCAGTACTTC.